The subject of this entry is one TCR beta chain. The antigen remains unidentified. This record comes from a study of T cells in tumors after PD-1 blockade. Study conclusions and caveats: About 41% of tumor TCR clonotypes were also found in blood.

The CDR3 consists of 13 residues. Trimming took off 8 bases at V and 0 bases at J, with 10 bases between the two ends. Germline lookup yields CDR1 MDHEN and CDR2 SYDVKM. Clones were sequenced by immunoSEQ multiplex PCR, and TCRdb holds only the in-frame ones, with some missing. This sample yields roughly 14,000 clones, of which almost 85% are seen a single time; approximately 24% belongs to the top ten. The sequence was obtained from a human donor with basal cell carcinoma. Here the sequenced sample was PBMCs, taken after anti-PD-1 treatment. This sequence joins TRBV28 and TRBJ1-1; TRBD1 might be the D (6 bases). This CDR3 is CASGTGMNTEAFF. The CDR3, as DNA: TGTGCCAGCGGTACAGGGATGAACACTGAAGCTTTCTTT.